This TCR beta chain was recovered during a study of blood T cell repertoires in COVID-19 (dated by TCRdb to 2020 to 2021). At the level of the whole study: The collaborator samples originated in the United States, Italy and Spain and spanned the acute and convalescent phases of COVID-19. The material from the prospective study consisted of cDNA or gDNA derived from T cells, B-cell-depleted T cells, or PBMCs. The dataset comprised deeply sampled blood TCRbeta repertoires from subjects exposed to, actively infected with, or recovered from COVID-19. The repertoires were released in a freely available public database intended as a resource for research on the immune response to SARS-CoV-2. Samples were obtained from the ongoing ImmuneRACE study (first 160 participants) and from 950 to 1,500 subjects provided by 6 global collaborators. Nearly every sample came with metadata listing a de-identified subject ID, COVID-19 status, age in years and sex. Where available, HLA class I and class II types were taken from metadata supplied by the sample provider and were not determined by assay-based typing.

TCRbeta CDR3 regions were amplified from genomic DNA using the immunoSEQ Assay, a bias-controlled multiplex PCR. The authors processed their data as follows. The number of nucleated cells in each sample was estimated by amplification of reference gene primers within the assay. To quantify the absolute abundance of each unique TCRbeta CDR3 rearrangement, sequence reads were collapsed and filtered. For each sample, productive Simpson clonality was calculated as the square root of Simpson's diversity index across productive rearrangements. Entries here come from immuneACCESS through TCRdb and include only in-frame sequences with V and J called. Some clones fail to appear in such tables; in the studies checked, an unresolved V gene covers under half of the shortfall, and the cause of the remainder is unknown. The DNA gave D and trimming, while V, J and clone size come from that table. This sample gives over 400,000 clones in total; approximately 90% of them show up just once. About 1.5% of the sample belongs to the ten largest clones.

Each collaborating institution followed its own protocols to collect whole blood in K2EDTA tubes. For TCRbeta analysis, collaborator samples were shipped as frozen whole blood, as isolated PBMCs, or as DNA extracted from either sample type. What the study reported, not specific to this receptor: Clinical and demographic metadata were provided uncurated, with the amount varying by source and participant.

Remarks on this clone: Its specific antigen is unknown. No much larger clone is present one base from it, and per-base qualities are unavailable.

The CDR1 and CDR2 encoded by the germline V gene (reference sequence) are SEHNR and FQNEAQ. The germline ends are 20 bases apart after V is trimmed by 5 bases and J by 6 bases. Inclusive of the bounding cysteine and phenylalanine, the CDR3 is 16 residues long. Only CDR3 DNA is held: 48 bases, read in frame from base 1. Here the chain combines TRBV7-9 and TRBJ2-1; the D region possibly corresponds to TRBD2 (6 bases align). The clonotype originates from a woman younger than 45 with active or convalescent COVID-19. Sequencing was carried out using peripheral blood. Read as DNA, the sequence is TGTGCCAGCAGCCCTACGGGGGTCGACTCGGGCAATGAGCAGTTCTTC. This translates into CASSPTGVDSGNEQFF.